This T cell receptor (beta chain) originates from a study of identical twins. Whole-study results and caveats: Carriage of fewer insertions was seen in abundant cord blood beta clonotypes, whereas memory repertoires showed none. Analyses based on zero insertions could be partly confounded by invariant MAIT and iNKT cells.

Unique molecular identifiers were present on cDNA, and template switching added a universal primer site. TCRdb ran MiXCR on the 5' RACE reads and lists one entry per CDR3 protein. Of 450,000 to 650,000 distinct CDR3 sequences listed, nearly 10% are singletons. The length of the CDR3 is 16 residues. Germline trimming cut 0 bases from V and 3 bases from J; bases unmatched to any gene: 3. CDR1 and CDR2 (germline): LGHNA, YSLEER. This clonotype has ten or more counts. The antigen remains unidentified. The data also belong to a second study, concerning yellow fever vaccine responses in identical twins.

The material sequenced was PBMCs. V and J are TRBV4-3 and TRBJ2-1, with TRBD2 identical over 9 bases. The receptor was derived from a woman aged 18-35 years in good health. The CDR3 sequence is CASSQDRLADYNEQFF. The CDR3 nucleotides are TGCGCCAGCAGCCAAGATCGACTAGCGGACTACAATGAGCAGTTCTTC.